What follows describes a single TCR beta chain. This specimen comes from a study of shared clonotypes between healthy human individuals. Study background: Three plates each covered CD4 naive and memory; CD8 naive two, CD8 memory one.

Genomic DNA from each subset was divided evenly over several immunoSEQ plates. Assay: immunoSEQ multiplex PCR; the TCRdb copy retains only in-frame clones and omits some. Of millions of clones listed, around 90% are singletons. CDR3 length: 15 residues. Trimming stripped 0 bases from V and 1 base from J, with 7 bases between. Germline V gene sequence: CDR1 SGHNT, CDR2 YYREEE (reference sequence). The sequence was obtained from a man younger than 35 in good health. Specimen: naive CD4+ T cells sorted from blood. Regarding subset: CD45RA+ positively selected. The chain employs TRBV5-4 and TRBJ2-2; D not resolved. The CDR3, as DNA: TGTGCCAGCAGCTTGGGGCCCGGGAACACCGGGGAGCTGTTTTTT. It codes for CASSLGPGNTGELFF.